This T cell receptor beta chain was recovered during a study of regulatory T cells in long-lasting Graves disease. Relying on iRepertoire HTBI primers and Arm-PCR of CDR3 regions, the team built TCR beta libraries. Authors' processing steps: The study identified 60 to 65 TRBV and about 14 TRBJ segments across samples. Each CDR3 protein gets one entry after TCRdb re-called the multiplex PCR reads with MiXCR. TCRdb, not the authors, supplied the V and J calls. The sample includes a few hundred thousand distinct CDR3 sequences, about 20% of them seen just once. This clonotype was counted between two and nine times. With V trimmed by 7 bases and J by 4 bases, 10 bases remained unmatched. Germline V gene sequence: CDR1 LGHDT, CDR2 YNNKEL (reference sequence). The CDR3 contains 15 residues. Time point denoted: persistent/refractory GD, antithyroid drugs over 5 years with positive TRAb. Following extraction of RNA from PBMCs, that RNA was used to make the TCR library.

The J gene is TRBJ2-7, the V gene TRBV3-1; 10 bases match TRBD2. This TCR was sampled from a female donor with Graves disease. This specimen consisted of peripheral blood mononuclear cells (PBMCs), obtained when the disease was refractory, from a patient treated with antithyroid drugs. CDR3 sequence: CASISGLASLYEQYF. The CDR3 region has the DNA TGTGCCAGCATCTCGGGACTAGCGAGTCTATACGAGCAGTACTTC.